This passage covers 11 T cell receptor beta chains from one sample sequenced in a study of T-cell memory formation after mild COVID-19 (dated by TCRdb to the early 2020s). Library method: 5' RACE. The reads were generated on an Illumina NovaSeq 6000. TCRdb reprocessed the public reads (quality trimming at Q25 with fastp, clone calling with MiXCR) and kept in-frame beta chains. When rows share a CDR3 protein, they turn into one entry using the most common DNA and genes. The sample table lists 470,000 or so distinct CDR3 sequences, over 15% of them with a count of one. The ten most abundant clones make up about 8.1% of the sample. Source material: PBMCs or a T cell subset sorted from them (not recorded which). Receptors were obtained from an adult woman who had mild COVID-19 (a few samples of this study predate the infection). The sample titles of this study are shuffled in the database, so cell type and time point are left out; the donor was told from shared clones.

This clonotype was detected a few times. The chain uses TRBV5-1 and TRBJ2-7, with 8 bases fitting TRBD1. Germline trimming cut 4 bases from V and 1 base from J; bases unmatched to any gene: 7. The CDR3 has 15 residues. Germline V gives CDR1 SGHRS, CDR2 YFSETQ. As DNA, the CDR3 is TGCGCCAGCAGCCACCAGGGGGCAAAATCCTACGAGCAGTACTTC. Its protein product is CASSHQGAKSYEQYF.

The rearrangement joins TRBV4-3 to TRBJ1-3, with 7 bases that match TRBD1. CDR3 size: 18 residues. Germline trimming cut 4 bases from V and 0 bases from J; bases unmatched to any gene: 12. Germline CDR1 is LGHNA and CDR2 is YSLEER. The CDR3 DNA sequence: TGCGCCAGCAGCCGAGTAAGTTTAGACAGGGCCTCTGGAAACACCATATATTTT. This translates into CASSRVSLDRASGNTIYF.

This clonotype was recorded at least ten times. The rearrangement uses TRBV7-9 and TRBJ2-7, with 9 positions matching TRBD2. Trimming took 6 bases from V and 2 from J; bases not matched to a gene: 17. Germline V gene lookup returns CDR1 SEHNR and CDR2 FQNEAQ (reference sequence). The CDR3 length is 18 residues. DNA for the CDR3: TGTGCCAGCAGGCCGGGACAGCCGTCTTCTAGCGGGACCTACGAGCAGTACTTC. Translated, it gives CASRPGQPSSSGTYEQYF.

This clonotype was counted a few times. This chain joins TRBV7-9 and TRBJ2-7, with D uncertain. CDR1 is SEHNR and CDR2 is FQNEAQ in the germline V gene (reference sequence). This CDR3 spans 15 amino acids. V was clipped by 3 bases and J by 0 bases, with 12 bases between them. CDR3 bases: TGTGCCAGCAGCTTCTCTGGCGTAGGCTCCTACGAGCAGTACTTC. It translates to CASSFSGVGSYEQYF.

V is TRBV18 and J is TRBJ2-3; D is possibly TRBD1 (5 bases). Germline values: CDR1 KGHSH, CDR2 LQKENI. The CDR3 runs 13 residues. Trimming pared 4 bases from V and 6 bases from J, leaving 11 bases between. In nucleotides, the CDR3 is TGTGCCAGCTCACGCCCACCAGGGGATACGCAGTATTTT. Its translation: CASSRPPGDTQYF.

The J gene is TRBJ2-2, the V gene TRBV11-3, with D perhaps TRBD1 (5 bases). The CDR3 extends over 16 amino acids. Germline V lookup: CDR1 SGHNT, CDR2 YENEEA. Trimming pared 8 bases from V and 2 bases from J, leaving 18 bases between. The CDR3 sequence is CASRPSRQGNTGELFF. CDR3 bases: TGTGCCAGCCGCCCAAGTCGGCAGGGTAACACCGGGGAGCTGTTTTTT.

The chain links TRBV24-1 to TRBJ2-3, with TRBD2 matching 14 bases. Germline V gene data show CDR1 as KGHDR and CDR2 as SFDVKD. V gave up 5 bases and J gave up 5 bases; unmatched junction bases: 5. The CDR3 extends over 16 amino acids. CDR3 loop: CATSGRLAGGQDTQYF. DNA of the CDR3: TGTGCCACCAGTGGTCGACTAGCGGGAGGGCAAGATACGCAGTATTTT.

This sequence joins TRBV5-1 and TRBJ2-7; 9 bases align to TRBD1. Germline V lookup: CDR1 SGHRS, CDR2 YFSETQ. The CDR3 loop spans 15 amino acids. V was clipped by 2 bases and J by 6 bases; unmatched bases: 9. Here the CDR3 reads CASSLLRDRVSEQYF. Written as DNA, the CDR3 is TGCGCCAGCAGCTTACTCCGGGACAGGGTCTCCGAGCAGTACTTC.

This clonotype was observed a few times. The chain uses TRBV3-1 and TRBJ1-3; D is uncertain. The CDR3 totals 16 residues. V was shortened by 0 bases and J by 0 bases, with 9 bases between the two germline ends. Germline CDR1 is LGHDT and CDR2 is YNNKEL (reference sequence). The CDR3, as DNA: TGTGCCAGCAGCCAAGACATGGCTTCCTCTGGAAACACCATATATTTT. Residues: CASSQDMASSGNTIYF.

This clonotype was picked up one time. The genes are TRBV29-1 and TRBJ1-1; possible D gene TRBD1, 6 bases. Trimming removed 4 bases at V and 4 bases at J, with 10 bases between. This CDR3 contains 12 residues. The germline V gene has CDR1 SQVTM and CDR2 ANQGSEA. The CDR3 DNA reads TGCAGCGTTGGAGGGGGGACCACTGAAGCTTTCTTT. Its protein product is CSVGGGTTEAFF.

V and J are TRBV11-3 and TRBJ2-1; D possibly uses TRBD1 or TRBD2 (5 bases each). CDR3 length equals 16 residues. The V end lost 0 bases, the J end lost 6 bases, and 15 bases lay between the germline ends. The germline CDR1 and CDR2 sequences are SGHNT and YENEEA. As DNA, the CDR3 is TGTGCCAGCAGCTTAGAGGGGACGTTCCCCCCCAATGAGCAGTTCTTC. Encoded protein: CASSLEGTFPPNEQFF.